The clone carrying this T cell receptor (beta chain) occurred many times. The data are from a study of spatial heterogeneity in lung cancer. TCRdb reprocessed the 5' RACE reads with MiXCR, giving one entry per CDR3 protein. This table has about 86,000 distinct CDR3 sequences, roughly an eighth appearing once. Time point noted: sample taken at primary tumor resection. Sequencing covered unsorted whole RNA taken from tumor, nontumor lung or frozen PBMC. CDR1 is SQVTM, CDR2 ANQGSEA, per germline. Trimming left V 4 bases short and J 4 bases short, with 7 bases between. The CDR3 totals 12 residues. The V and J genes are TRBV29-1 and TRBJ1-4; a possible D gene is TRBD1 (6 bases). This sequence originates from a male donor with early-stage non-small cell lung cancer. This specimen was PBMCs, taken at surgery. The CDR3 here is CSVGQVNEKLFF. The DNA for the CDR3 is TGCAGCGTTGGACAGGTTAATGAAAAACTGTTTTTT. Full variable domain (missing parts from reference TRBV29-1 and TRBJ1-4): SAVISQKPSRDICQRGTSLTIQCQVDSQVTMMFWYRQQPGQSLTLIATANQGSEATYESGFVIDKFPISRPNLTFSTLTVSNMSPEDSSIYLCSVGQVNEKLFFGSGTQLSVL.